This T cell receptor beta chain originates from a study of T-cell memory formation after mild COVID-19. This clonotype was seen more than once but under ten times. TCRdb called the 5' RACE reads again in MiXCR, with one record for every CDR3 protein. The table includes fewer than 450,000 distinct CDR3 sequences, more than 20% detected once. Trimming removed 8 bases from V and 7 bases from J; junction bases left unmatched: 8. Germline V gives CDR1 KGHDR, CDR2 SFDVKD. The CDR3 totals 14 residues. The TCR comes from an adult woman who had mild COVID-19 (a few samples of this study predate the infection). Cell type and time point are not known. The specimen sequenced was PBMCs or a T cell subset sorted from them (not recorded which). The chain joins TRBV24-1 to TRBJ2-1; 9 bases are a match to TRBD2. The CDR3: CATMDSGRRNEQFF. The DNA of the CDR3 is TGTGCCACCATGGATAGCGGGAGAAGGAATGAGCAGTTCTTC.